The T cell receptor (beta chain) under discussion was sequenced for a study of beta chain features in type 1 diabetes. Across the study: The study found patients and healthy donors alike in age, gender and cell yields.

All of the isolated RNA was reverse transcribed, so expressed TCRB transcripts were sequenced. Libraries were prepared by immunoSEQ multiplex PCR; TCRdb keeps only in-frame clonotypes and omits some of them. The data contain approximately 170,000 clones, around 7.9% of them singletons. The germline CDR1 and CDR2 sequences are MDHEN and SYDVKM. The CDR3 runs 13 residues. Deletions cut 4 bases from V and 2 bases from J, with 9 bases between. This clone has a handful of counts. Its matching antigen is unknown. Study-level findings and limits: VDJ junctions in type 1 diabetes patients carried more deletions and fewer insertions. Moderate yet significant TCRB CDR3 shortening was seen in Type 1 diabetes patients in all four CD4+ subsets.

A single heparinised draw of 95 to 150 mL on average was taken per donor. Sorted cells reached over 95% purity in every population. The sequence derives from a man aged 18 to 30 with type 1 diabetes. The J gene is TRBJ2-7, the V gene TRBV28; D ambiguous. Input material: central memory CD4+ T cells from blood. Written as DNA, the CDR3 is TGTGCCAGCAGTTCCAGGTCTACCTACGAGCAGTACTTC. It yields the protein CASSSRSTYEQYF.